The present T cell receptor beta chain was sequenced within a study of blood T cell repertoires in COVID-19 (dated by TCRdb to 2019 to 2021). About the investigation overall: Samples from collaborators originated in the United States, Italy and Spain and spanned both the acute and convalescent phases of COVID-19. The dataset comprised deeply sampled blood TCRbeta repertoires from subjects exposed to, actively infected with, or recovered from COVID-19. The samples were drawn from two sources: the first 160 participants of the ongoing ImmuneRACE study, and 1,254 subjects contributed by 6 global collaborators. HLA class I and class II types, where available, came from metadata supplied by the sample provider rather than from assay-based typing. The material from the prospective study consisted of cDNA or gDNA derived from T cells, B-cell-depleted T cells, or PBMCs. The repertoires were released in a freely available public database intended as a resource for research on the immune response to SARS-CoV-2. A de-identified subject ID, COVID-19 status, age in years and sex were almost always included in the sample metadata. The full study reports these points: Clinical and demographic metadata were provided uncurated, with the amount varying by source and participant.

In the case of this clone: Its antigen is currently not known. Per-base qualities were not stored, and no clone one base away is much larger. The sample has other DNA sequences that encode this CDR3 too.

TCRbeta CDR3 regions were amplified from genomic DNA by means of the immunoSEQ Assay, a bias-controlled multiplex PCR. The original methods were these. The number of nucleated cells in each sample was estimated from the amplification of reference gene primers within the assay. To quantify the absolute abundance of each unique TCRbeta CDR3 rearrangement, sequence reads were collapsed and filtered. For each sample, productive Simpson clonality was calculated as the square root of Simpson's diversity index over productive rearrangements. Here the immuneACCESS table is served through TCRdb, limited to in-frame sequences with V and J called. Missing clones are a known gap in these copies; in checked studies unresolved V genes cover under half, and the rest lacks a known reason. Clone size and V and J calls were adopted from that table, with D and trimming inferred from the DNA. For this sample there are some 150,000 clones; under 85% appear just once. 5.5% to 8% of the sample comes from the top ten.

Whole blood was collected in K2EDTA tubes by collaborating institutions according to the institutions' own protocols. For TCRbeta analysis, collaborators shipped samples as frozen whole blood, isolated PBMCs, or DNA extracted from either of those sample types. The source of this sequence is a human donor in a cohort sampled during active COVID-19. Material for sequencing was peripheral blood.

The CDR3 sequence is CASSQDRGGETQYF. The bases are TGTGCCAGCAGCCAAGATCGGGGGGGGGAGACCCAGTACTTC. The sequence joins TRBV4-2 to TRBJ2-5; the junction holds 8 bases that match TRBD2. Trimming takes 0 bases off V and 5 bases off J; junction bases not matched to a gene: 2. From the cysteine up to the phenylalanine, the CDR3 has a length of 14 residues. Only the CDR3 part of the read is kept: 42 bases, read in frame from the first base. Per the germline V gene, LGHNA is the CDR1 and YNFKEQ is the CDR2.